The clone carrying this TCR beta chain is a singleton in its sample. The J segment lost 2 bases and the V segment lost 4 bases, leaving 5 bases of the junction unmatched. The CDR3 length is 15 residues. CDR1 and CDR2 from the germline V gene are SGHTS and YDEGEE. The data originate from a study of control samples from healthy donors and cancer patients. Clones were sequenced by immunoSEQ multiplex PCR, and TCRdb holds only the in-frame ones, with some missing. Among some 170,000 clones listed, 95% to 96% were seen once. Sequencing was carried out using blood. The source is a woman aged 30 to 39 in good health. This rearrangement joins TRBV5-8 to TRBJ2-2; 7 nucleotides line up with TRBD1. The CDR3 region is CASSRTGSNTGELFF. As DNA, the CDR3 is TGTGCCAGCAGCCGGACAGGTAGTAACACCGGGGAGCTGTTTTTT. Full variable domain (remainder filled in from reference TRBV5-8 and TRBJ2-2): EAGVTQSPTHLIKTRGQQATLRCSPISGHTSVYWYQQALGLGLQFLLWYDEGEERNRGNFPPRFSGRQFPNYSSELNVNALELEDSALYLCASSRTGSNTGELFFGEGSRLTVL.